Included here is one T cell receptor beta chain sequence, with context. Antigen: not known. The PCR made use of 60 Vbeta and 13 Jbeta primers. This table comes from immunoSEQ multiplex PCR, and its TCRdb copy is limited to in-frame clones, with some not included. This sample has roughly 160,000 clones; about 75% occur once, and the top ten carry about 7.6%. The source of the sample is a study of cytomegalovirus exposure and HLA in healthy donors. Germline lookup yields CDR1 SGDLS and CDR2 YYNGEE. CDR3 size: 14 residues. The V end lost 1 base, the J end lost 1 base, and 8 bases lay between the germline ends. Study-level findings and limits: Later work showed greater clonal expansion in HLA-associated TCR beta chains than in equally common others.

This receptor was obtained from a woman aged 40 to 50 in good health and CMV-seropositive. Sample: PBMCs. The V call is TRBV9, the J call TRBJ1-1; D is unclear. The CDR3 sequence is CASSVSGQNTEAFF. In DNA, the CDR3 is TGTGCCAGCAGCGTAAGCGGTCAGAACACTGAAGCTTTCTTT.